Listed below are T cell receptor beta chains from one sample, sequenced in a study of cytomegalovirus exposure and HLA in healthy donors. Here immunoSEQ multiplex PCR was the method, and the copy in TCRdb shows in-frame clones only, minus some. The table includes approximately 300,000 clones, 75% to 90% detected once. Source material: PBMCs. All receptors derive from a woman under 30 in good health and CMV-seronegative. The CDR3 runs from the conserved cysteine through the conserved F or W. Fields, in order: V gene, J gene, clone size, D gene, CDR3 DNA, CDR3 protein. The D gene is left open where the match is weak. Only part of the rows carry a size: once, few, many, or a class if the clone is expanded.

>TRBV4-1|TRBJ2-7|NA|TRBD1
TGCGCCAGCAGCCAAGACCCGACAGGGTCCCCGTACGAGCAGTACTTC
CASSQDPTGSPYEQYF
>TRBV15|TRBJ2-7|NA|TRBD2
TGTGCCACCAGCATCCCTCCGGGACTAGCGGGGAACGAGCAGTACTTC
CATSIPPGLAGNEQYF
>TRBV5-1|TRBJ2-7|NA|TRBD1
TGCGCCAGCAGCTACCGGGACAGGGGATTTTGGTACGAGCAGTACTTC
CASSYRDRGFWYEQYF
>TRBV29-1|TRBJ2-1|NA|NA
TGCAGCGTTGAAGGTCTCCCGGGACTCCTAGCCTACAATGAGCAGTTCTTC
CSVEGLPGLLAYNEQFF
>TRBV27|TRBJ2-1|once|NA
TGTGCCAGCAGTTTAGCGGGACCACACAATGAGCAGTTCTTC
CASSLAGPHNEQFF
>TRBV27|TRBJ2-1|NA|TRBD2
TGTGCCAGCAGCTTAGCCGGGAGGGATGAGCAGTTCTTC
CASSLAGRDEQFF
>TRBV27|TRBJ2-5|NA|TRBD2
TGTGCCAGCAGTTTTCGTTTTTTAGCGGGGAGTGGAGAGACCCAGTACTTC
CASSFRFLAGSGETQYF
>TRBV6-4|TRBJ2-7|once|NA
TGTGCCAGCAGTGATCGTCCGGGTATCGGCGAGCAGTACTTC
CASSDRPGIGEQYF
>TRBV5-6|TRBJ2-3|once|NA
TGTGCCAGCAGCTTGGAACGGCAGGGCACAGATACGCAGTATTTT
CASSLERQGTDTQYF
>TRBV28|TRBJ2-7|NA|TRBD1
TGTGCCACCACTCAGGGGGCGAGCTCCTACGAGCAGTACTTC
CATTQGASSYEQYF
>TRBV21-1|TRBJ1-2|NA|NA
TGTGCCAGCAGCAAAGTTCCCGGGACAGGGAGCTATGGCTACACCTTC
CASSKVPGTGSYGYTF
>TRBV5-4|TRBJ2-7|NA|NA
TGTGCCAGCAGCAAAGAGGGCTACGAGCAGTACTTC
CASSKEGYEQYF
>TRBV10-3|TRBJ2-3|once|TRBD2
TGTGCCATCACTCGGCAGGCTAGCGGGAGGACAGATACGCAGTATTTT
CAITRQASGRTDTQYF
>TRBV5-1|TRBJ2-1|NA|TRBD2
TGCGCCAGCAGCCGAGCGGGGGGACACAATGAGCAGTTCTTC
CASSRAGGHNEQFF
>TRBV29-1|TRBJ2-5|NA|TRBD2
TGCAGCGTTATCGTAGCGGGTGGAGAGACCCAGTACTTC
CSVIVAGGETQYF
>TRBV28|TRBJ1-2|NA|NA
TGTGCCAGCAGTTTATTAGACTATGGCTACACCTTC
CASSLLDYGYTF
>TRBV9|TRBJ2-2|NA|NA
TGTGCCAGCAGCGTAGGGTTAGAGGGAGAAACCGGGGAGCTGTTTTTT
CASSVGLEGETGELFF
>TRBV4-2|TRBJ2-2|once|TRBD2
TGTGCCAGCAGCTCCTTGGGGACTAGCGGGAGTAGGACCGGGGAGCTGTTTTTT
CASSSLGTSGSRTGELFF
>TRBV28|TRBJ2-3|NA|TRBD2
TGTGCCAGCAGTTTCTTAGCGGGAGTTGATACGCAGTATTTT
CASSFLAGVDTQYF
>TRBV7-2|TRBJ2-5|NA|TRBD2
TGTGCCAGCAGCTTAGCGCTACTAGCGGGAGTTACAGAGACCCAGTACTTC
CASSLALLAGVTETQYF
>TRBV6-5|TRBJ1-2|NA|NA
TGTGCCAGCAGTGACGGGCCCCGGAGGTATGGCTACACCTTC
CASSDGPRRYGYTF
>TRBV28|TRBJ2-7|NA|NA
TGTGCCAGCAGTCCTGGGACTCCAACCTCCTACGAGCAGTACTTC
CASSPGTPTSYEQYF
>TRBV29-1|TRBJ2-2|NA|TRBD2
TGCAGCGTTGCGGGACTAGCGAACGGGGAGCTGTTTTTT
CSVAGLANGELFF
>TRBV7-2|TRBJ2-1|NA|TRBD2
TGTGCCAGCAGCTTAGCAGGGACTAGCAGGAACAATGAGCAGTTCTTC
CASSLAGTSRNNEQFF
>TRBV6-1|TRBJ2-5|NA|TRBD2
TGTGCCAGCAGCCTAGCGGGTGGTGAGACCCAGTACTTC
CASSLAGGETQYF
>TRBV19|TRBJ2-7|NA|TRBD2
TGTGCCAGTGCCACTGGGCGGGGACTATACGAGCAGTACTTC
CASATGRGLYEQYF
>TRBV27|TRBJ2-1|once|NA
TGTGCCAGCAGTTTAGCGGGCTATGACACAGGGTCATACAATGAGCAGTTCTTC
CASSLAGYDTGSYNEQFF
>TRBV11-1|TRBJ2-1|NA|TRBD1
TGTGCCAGCAGCCCCCAAGGGGGCAGCTACAATGAGCAGTTCTTC
CASSPQGGSYNEQFF
>TRBV7-9|TRBJ1-2|NA|NA
TGTGCCAGCAGCTTAGGTGACACCAGGAGGGCCTTC
CASSLGDTRRAF
>TRBV9|TRBJ2-2|NA|TRBD2
TGTGCCAGCAGCTCGGGACTAGCGGGAGGGTCTCCCGGGGAGCTGTTTTTT
CASSSGLAGGSPGELFF
>TRBV19|TRBJ1-2|NA|NA
TGTGCCAGTAGTATAGATCTCGGGACAAACTATGGCTACACCTTC
CASSIDLGTNYGYTF
>TRBV10-3|TRBJ1-4|NA|NA
TGTGCCATCAGTGAGAGAATCTCAGGGGATGAAAAACTGTTTTTT
CAISERISGDEKLFF
>TRBV27|TRBJ2-1|NA|NA
TGTGCCAGCAGTTTACTGGGGGCGCTCAATGAGCAGTTCTTC
CASSLLGALNEQFF
>TRBV7-3|TRBJ2-1|NA|TRBD2
TGTGCCAGCCGTAGCGGGGACAATGAGCAGTTCTTC
CASRSGDNEQFF
>TRBV28|TRBJ2-7|NA|TRBD2
TGTGCCAGCAGTTTCCTAGCGGGAGGCATCTCCTACGAGCAGTACTTC
CASSFLAGGISYEQYF
>TRBV7-3|TRBJ1-1|NA|NA
TGTGCCAGCAGCCGGAGCGGGAGTGAAGCTTTCTTT
CASSRSGSEAFF
>TRBV28|TRBJ2-3|NA|NA
TGTGCCAGCAGGACGGGGTCCACAGATACGCAGTATTTT
CASRTGSTDTQYF
>TRBV2|TRBJ1-2|NA|TRBD1
TGTGCCAGCAGTGAGACAGGGGTGCGTGGCTACACCTTC
CASSETGVRGYTF
>TRBV7-2|TRBJ2-7|NA|TRBD2
TGTGCCAGCAGTAGACTAGCGGGAGAATTCTACGAGCAGTACTTC
CASSRLAGEFYEQYF
>TRBV6-5|TRBJ1-2|NA|TRBD1
TGTGCCAGCAGTTACTCGGGACAGGGGTATGGCTACACCTTC
CASSYSGQGYGYTF